The 9 T cell receptor beta chains presented below share a single source sample, sequenced in a study of cytomegalovirus exposure and HLA in healthy donors. With 60 Vbeta and 13 Jbeta primers, the PCR was carried out. Using immunoSEQ multiplex PCR, the repertoire was profiled, and TCRdb retains in-frame clones only, with some absent. The data show 120,000 to 150,000 clones, and the top ten clones hold under 2%. Sequences were obtained from PBMCs. These receptors originate from a woman in her forties or fifties in good health and CMV-seronegative.

The chain carries TRBV6-1 and TRBJ1-1; TRBD1 is a possible D gene (6 bases). CDR1 is MNHNS, CDR2 SASEGT, per germline. Deletions cut 7 bases from V and 0 bases from J, with 15 bases between. CDR3 size: 15 residues. DNA of the CDR3: TGTGCCAGCAAATCAGGGGCTTCCATGAACACTGAAGCTTTCTTT. The encoded protein is CASKSGASMNTEAFF.

The V call is TRBV30, the J call TRBJ1-6, with TRBD1 matching 9 bases. Trimming at V came to 2 bases and at J to 8 bases, leaving 4 bases not matched to a gene. The germline gives CDR1 GTSNPN, CDR2 SVGIG (reference sequence). The CDR3 has 14 residues. CDR3 in amino acids: CAWSPGTGYSPLHF. The DNA for the CDR3 is TGTGCCTGGAGTCCTGGGACAGGGTATTCACCCCTCCACTTT.

The chain combines TRBV7-2 with TRBJ1-1; a possible D gene is TRBD1 (6 bases). Trimming took off 1 base at V and 5 bases at J, with 14 bases between the two ends. CDR3 length: 15 residues. Germline V CDR1 and CDR2: SGHTA, FQGNSA. The CDR3 here is CASSLDVAGVTEAFF. CDR3 coding DNA: TGTGCCAGCAGCTTAGATGTCGCAGGGGTGACTGAAGCTTTCTTT.

The V call is TRBV5-1, the J call TRBJ2-6; 8 positions match TRBD1. Germline V gives CDR1 SGHRS, CDR2 YFSETQ. The CDR3 runs 17 residues. The ends lost 5 bases at V and 4 bases at J; junction bases unmatched: 11. The CDR3 region is CASSPQGAHQGANVLTF. CDR3 DNA: TGCGCCAGCAGTCCGCAGGGGGCTCATCAGGGGGCCAACGTCCTGACTTTC.

The chain uses TRBV18 and TRBJ1-2; tentatively, D is TRBD1 (5 bases). Between the trimmed V and J ends, which lost 6 bases and 6 bases, there was a span of 20 bases. The CDR3 has 15 residues. From germline, CDR1 is KGHSH and CDR2 LQKENI. In DNA form, the CDR3 reads TGTGCCAGCTCGCCCACCAGCGGGGGAACCAATGGCTACACCTTC. Its translation: CASSPTSGGTNGYTF.

This chain joins TRBV5-4 and TRBJ2-4, with D perhaps matching TRBD1 (5 bases). The CDR3 spans 14 residues. CDR1 and CDR2 from the germline V gene are SGHNT and YYREEE (reference sequence). Trimming took off 2 bases at V and 6 bases at J, with 12 bases between the two ends. In DNA form, the CDR3 reads TGTGCCAGCAGCTTCCAGGGCCTAGGAAACATTCAGTACTTC. Its protein is CASSFQGLGNIQYF.

This chain connects TRBV18 to TRBJ2-7, with D uncertain. The CDR3 is 13 amino acids. CDR1 and CDR2 from the germline V gene are KGHSH and LQKENI. V lost 5 bases, J lost 3 bases, and 11 bases lay in between. CDR3 in DNA: TGTGCCAGCTCAATTACCCGAGACTACGAGCAGTACTTC. This translates into CASSITRDYEQYF.

The rearrangement uses TRBV5-1 and TRBJ2-7; TRBD2 might be the D (5 bases). V was shortened by 1 base and J by 3 bases, with 8 bases between the two germline ends. Per the germline V gene, CDR1 is SGHRS and CDR2 is YFSETQ. CDR3 size: 13 residues. The CDR3 DNA reads as TGCGCCAGCAGCTTGAGTCGGGACTACGAGCAGTACTTC. The encoded protein is CASSLSRDYEQYF. The full variable domain, rest sourced from reference TRBV5-1 and TRBJ2-7, is KAGVTQTPRYLIKTRGQQVTLSCSPISGHRSVSWYQQTPGQGLQFLFEYFSETQRNKGNFPGRFSGRQFSNSRSEMNVSTLELGDSALYLCASSLSRDYEQYFGPGTRLTVT.

The rearrangement joins TRBV19 to TRBJ2-7, with D maybe TRBD2 (5 bases). The germline V gene has CDR1 LNHDA and CDR2 SQIVND (reference sequence). The CDR3 has 13 amino acids. V was trimmed by 3 bases and J by 5 bases, leaving 11 bases between them. The CDR3 region has the DNA TGTGCCAGTAGTATGAGGGTCGGGCACGAGCAGTACTTC. It codes for CASSMRVGHEQYF.